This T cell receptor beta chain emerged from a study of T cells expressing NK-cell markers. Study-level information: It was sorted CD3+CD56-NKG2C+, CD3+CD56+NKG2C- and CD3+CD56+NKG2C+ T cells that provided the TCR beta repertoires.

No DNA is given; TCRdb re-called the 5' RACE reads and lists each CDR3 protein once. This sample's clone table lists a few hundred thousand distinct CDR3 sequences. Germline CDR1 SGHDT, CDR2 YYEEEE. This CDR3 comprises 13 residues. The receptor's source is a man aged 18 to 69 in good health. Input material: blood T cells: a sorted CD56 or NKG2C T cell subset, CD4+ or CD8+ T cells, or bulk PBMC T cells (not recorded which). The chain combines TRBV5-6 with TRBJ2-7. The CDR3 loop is CASSLTPVDEQYF.